One and the same sample provided the 30 T cell receptor beta chains below, sequenced in a study of shared clonotypes between healthy human individuals. Assay used: immunoSEQ multiplex PCR; TCRdb lists only in-frame clones, some missing. The sample lists 90,000 to 120,000 clones; around 68% were seen once. Input material: memory CD8+ T cells sorted from blood. Subset reported: CD45RO+ cells pooled with CCR7-negative TemRA cells. The receptors stem from a woman aged 25 to 45 in good health.

The gene calls are TRBV19 and TRBJ1-5; D is ambiguous. The CDR3 runs 14 residues. Looked up from germline, CDR1 is LNHDA and CDR2 is SQIVND (reference sequence). V was pared by 11 bases and J by 5 bases, with 19 bases between. The CDR3 region is CAAGDTTIYQPQHF. CDR3 DNA sequence: TGTGCCGCAGGTGACACGACGATTTATCAGCCCCAGCATTTT. The full variable domain, rest sourced from reference TRBV19 and TRBJ1-5, is DGGITQSPKYLFRKEGQNVTLSCEQNLNHDAMYWYRQDPGQGLRLIYYSQIVNDFQKGDIAEGYSVSREKKESFPLTVTSAQKNPTAFYLCAAGDTTIYQPQHFGDGTRLSIL.

This rearrangement joins TRBV13 to TRBJ2-5; TRBD2 matches 8 bases. This CDR3 is 15 amino acids long. The junction had 7 bases not matched to a gene; V was cut back by 2 bases and J by 5 bases. Germline CDR1 reads PRHDT; CDR2 reads FYEKMQ (reference sequence). CDR3 in amino acids: CASSLTTGGAETQYF. In nucleotides, the CDR3 is TGTGCCAGCAGCTTAACTACGGGAGGGGCGGAGACCCAGTACTTC.

The chain is built from TRBV27 and TRBJ2-7; no clear D. Germline V gene lookup returns CDR1 MNHEY and CDR2 SMNVEV (reference sequence). Trimming cost V 1 base and J 3 bases, with 16 bases left between them. CDR3 size: 16 residues. CDR3 region: CASSLCPKHRYYEQYF. The DNA of the CDR3 is TGTGCCAGCAGTTTATGTCCTAAACACAGATACTACGAGCAGTACTTC.

Ten or more counts support this clone. V is TRBV20-1 and J is TRBJ2-7, with D unclear. CDR3 length: 10 amino acids. Germline lookup yields CDR1 DFQATT and CDR2 SNEGSKA (reference sequence). With 4 bases removed from V and 6 bases from J, the gap between germline ends came to 7 bases. Written as DNA, the CDR3 is TGCAGTGCTAAGTGGGGCGAGCAGTACTTC. Translation gives CSAKWGEQYF.

This sequence joins TRBV7-6 and TRBJ2-6; possible D gene TRBD1, 5 bases. Germline lookup yields CDR1 SGHVS and CDR2 FNYEAQ. The CDR3 runs to 20 residues. V lost 5 bases and J lost 0, with 23 bases in between. This CDR3 reads CASSPSVTGIGFSGANVLTF. The CDR3 DNA is TGTGCCAGCAGCCCAAGTGTCACAGGAATTGGGTTCTCTGGGGCCAACGTCCTGACTTTC.

As DNA, the CDR3 is TGTGCCATCAAAGAGCCCATGGACCTTCCCGGCTACACCTTC. Protein product: CAIKEPMDLPGYTF. The rearrangement links TRBV10-3 to TRBJ1-2; D is uncertain. This CDR3 region has 14 residues. Germline V gene lookup returns CDR1 ENHRY and CDR2 SYGVKD. V lost 7 bases to trimming and J lost 8 bases, with 20 bases between them.

This clone was seen just once. The V and J genes are TRBV11-2 and TRBJ2-7, with TRBD1 identical over 9 bases. CDR3 size: 15 residues. J lost 0 bases, V lost 5 bases, and 5 bases had no gene match. Germline-derived CDR1 and CDR2 are SGHAT and FQNNGV. The CDR3 DNA is TGTGCCAGCAGCGGACCGGGACAGGGCTCCTACGAGCAGTACTTC. It specifies CASSGPGQGSYEQYF.

The CDR3, as DNA: TGTGCCAGCCAGCGACTAGCGGGAGCCATAGGGTTTTCAGATACGCAGTATTTT. Amino acid sequence: CASQRLAGAIGFSDTQYF. The V call is TRBV19, the J call TRBJ2-3; 12 bases agree with TRBD2. The CDR3 loop spans 18 amino acids. CDR1 and CDR2 (germline): LNHDA, SQIVND (reference sequence). V was pared by 9 bases and J by 4 bases, with 17 bases of the junction left unmatched.

The V call is TRBV6-6, the J call TRBJ2-5, with D hard to call. V gave up 5 bases and J gave up 5 bases, with 12 bases separating them. Looked up from germline, CDR1 is MNHNY and CDR2 is SVGAGI (reference sequence). The CDR3 length is 13 residues. DNA of the CDR3: TGTGCCAGCAGTCTAGTCCTTTCGGAGACCCAGTACTTC. Amino acids: CASSLVLSETQYF.

The V and J genes are TRBV11-2 and TRBJ2-5, with a weak D call TRBD1 (6 bases). This CDR3 has 14 residues. Germline V gives CDR1 SGHAT, CDR2 FQNNGV. V was clipped by 8 bases and J by 2 bases, with 15 bases between them. CDR3 loop: CASRQGTVQETQYF. The CDR3 nucleotides read TGTGCCAGCCGCCAGGGGACGGTTCAAGAGACCCAGTACTTC.

The V gene is TRBV18, the J gene TRBJ1-2; D gene unclear. Germline CDR1 KGHSH, CDR2 LQKENI. The V gene lost 6 bases and the J gene lost 8 bases, with 13 bases spanning the gap. CDR3 length: 12 amino acids. The CDR3 DNA follows: TGTGCCAGCTCCCGGCGGGAGGGCGGCTACACCTTC. Its protein product is CASSRREGGYTF.

This chain connects TRBV7-6 to TRBJ2-7, with 9 bases matching TRBD1. This CDR3 is built from 14 residues. CDR1 is SGHVS, CDR2 FNYEAQ, per germline. The V and J ends lost 6 bases and 5 bases, in that order; junction bases with no gene match: 8. For the CDR3, the DNA is TGTGCCAGCAGTCTCACACAGGGGGCTGACGAGCAGTACTTC. This sequence encodes CASSLTQGADEQYF.

The chain uses TRBV28 and TRBJ2-7, with TRBD1 as a possible D gene (6 bases). The V gene lost 4 bases and the J gene lost 2 bases, with 12 bases spanning the gap. In germline, CDR1 is MDHEN, CDR2 SYDVKM. There are 14 residues in the CDR3. The CDR3 sequence: CASSSRWTAYEQYF. CDR3 sequence (DNA): TGTGCCAGCAGTTCCCGATGGACAGCCTACGAGCAGTACTTC.

The sample holds a few counts of this clone. CDR3 sequence (DNA): TGTGCCAGTAGAGCTACCGGGGAGCTGTTTTTT. The encoded protein is CASRATGELFF. This chain links TRBV19 with TRBJ2-2; D is undetermined. Trimming removed 6 bases at V and 5 bases at J, with 4 bases between. Germline loops: CDR1 LNHDA, CDR2 SQIVND (reference sequence). This CDR3 contains 11 residues.

The chain carries TRBV5-1 and TRBJ2-7, with 12 bases aligning to TRBD2. The CDR3 runs to 18 residues. Trimming cost V 3 bases and J 6 bases; bases outside gene matches: 16. Germline CDR1 reads SGHRS; CDR2 reads YFSETQ. In nucleotides, the CDR3 is TGCGCCAGCAGCTACTCGCACCGGACTAGCGGGGCCCTCGTCGAGCAGTACTTC. It translates to CASSYSHRTSGALVEQYF.

Here the CDR3 reads CASSSNDRGDSPLHF. CDR3 in DNA: TGCGCCAGCAGCTCGAATGACCGGGGGGATTCACCCCTCCACTTT. This rearrangement joins TRBV4-1 to TRBJ1-6; the D gene is possibly TRBD1 (5 bases). This CDR3 spans 15 amino acids. Germline-derived CDR1 and CDR2 are MGHRA and YSYEKL. Deletions cut 5 bases from V and 8 bases from J, with 16 bases between.

Many counts were recorded for this clone. The rearrangement joins TRBV18 to TRBJ1-1; 9 bases align to TRBD1. CDR3 length equals 15 residues. Germline loops: CDR1 KGHSH, CDR2 LQKENI. V was clipped by 3 bases and J by 7 bases; unmatched bases: 9. CDR3 residues: CASSPYRGREGEAFF. The CDR3 nucleotides read TGTGCCAGCTCACCTTACAGGGGGCGTGAGGGTGAAGCTTTCTTT.

The chain joins TRBV11-2 to TRBJ2-3; tentatively, D is TRBD1 or TRBD2 (5 bases each). The CDR3 covers 15 residues. Germline lookup yields CDR1 SGHAT and CDR2 FQNNGV. Trimming shortened V by 5 bases and J by 8 bases, and 20 bases separated the two germline ends. The CDR3 DNA reads TGTGCCAGCAGCGGGGGTGTCAGTTCCACGGGTACGCAGTATTTT. It yields the protein CASSGGVSSTGTQYF.

To note about this clone: A much larger clonotype is one base distant, so this may be a read error. The J gene is TRBJ2-2, the V gene TRBV30; TRBD2 is a possible D gene (7 bases). CDR1 and CDR2 from the germline V gene are GTSNPN and SVGIG (reference sequence). V lost 5 bases, J lost 7 bases, and 17 bases lay in between. CDR3 size: 14 residues. For the CDR3, the DNA is TGTGCCTGGGGCGGGGGCGGTCTTATCGGGGAGCTGTTTTTT. Amino acid sequence: CAWGGGGLIGELFF.

This clone was seen once. This chain joins TRBV11-2 and TRBJ2-7; TRBD1 might be the D (6 bases). V was clipped by 5 bases and J by 2 bases, with 13 bases between them. The germline V gene encodes CDR1 SGHAT and CDR2 FQNNGV. This CDR3 has 14 residues. This chain's CDR3 is CASSVARTAYEQYF. The CDR3 region has the DNA TGTGCCAGCAGCGTGGCTAGGACAGCCTACGAGCAGTACTTC.

The rearrangement joins TRBV18 to TRBJ2-7; perhaps TRBD1 as D (5 bases). Germline CDR1 KGHSH, CDR2 LQKENI. The CDR3 covers 15 residues. The V end lost 0 bases, the J end lost 1 base, and 10 bases lay between the germline ends. For the CDR3, the DNA is TGTGCCAGCTCACCACCCGACAGAGTATCCTACGAGCAGTACTTC. Encoded protein: CASSPPDRVSYEQYF.

This clone was seen a single time. CDR3 bases: TGTGCCAGTAGTATAGGGCGGGACGGCGTCTACGAGCAGTACTTC. This gives the protein CASSIGRDGVYEQYF. This chain uses TRBV19 with TRBJ2-7; possibly TRBD2 for D (6 bases). The CDR3 is made up of 15 amino acids. Trimming removed 1 base at V and 3 bases at J, with 13 bases between. CDR1 and CDR2 (germline): LNHDA, SQIVND (reference sequence).

In its sample, this clone ranks as medium-sized. Other DNA sequences in the same sample also yield this CDR3. This chain links TRBV4-2 with TRBJ2-7; 11 bases are shared with TRBD2. The CDR3 consists of 16 residues. Germline CDR1 is LGHNA and CDR2 is YNFKEQ. V shed 1 base, J shed 3 bases, and the junction held 5 bases outside the gene matches. CDR3 sequence (DNA): TGTGCCAGCAGCCAAGTAATAGGGACTAGCGGCTACGAGCAGTACTTC. Protein sequence: CASSQVIGTSGYEQYF.

CDR3 residues: CASSPLQGDYGYTF. The CDR3 nucleotides are TGTGCCAGCAGTCCCTTACAGGGGGACTATGGCTACACCTTC. The chain recombines TRBV7-2 with TRBJ1-2, with 8 nucleotides matching TRBD1. J gave up 3 bases and V 6 bases, and 6 bases lay outside the gene matches. The CDR3 is made up of 14 amino acids. Per germline, CDR1 SGHTA and CDR2 FQGNSA.

A word on this clone: A much larger clonotype is one base distant, so this may be a read error. The V call is TRBV11-2, the J call TRBJ2-5; D unclear. The J call may be wrong; the DNA end is better matched by TRBJ2-7. Germline lookup yields CDR1 SGHAT and CDR2 FQNNGV. The CDR3 runs to 12 residues. CDR3 protein: CASSLVGYEQYF. The CDR3 DNA sequence: TGTGCCAGCAGCTTAGTGGGATACGAGCAGTACTTC.

This clone has just a few counts. Its ends do not fully match the called genes, so a read error is possible. This rearrangement joins TRBV6-1 to TRBJ2-5; D gene uncertain. The CDR3 spans 15 residues. Germline V CDR1 and CDR2: MNHNS, SASEGT. The CDR3 sequence is CASSEGLGQAQYKDF. CDR3 bases: TGTGCCAGCAGTGAAGGGTTAGGTCAGGCCCAATATAAGGACTTC.

This clone has more than one count but fewer than ten. The rearrangement links TRBV18 to TRBJ2-3; 10 bases align to TRBD2. The V gene's germline CDR1 is KGHSH and CDR2 LQKENI. The CDR3 runs 14 residues. Losses at the gene ends were 6 bases for V and 6 bases for J; bases not matched to a gene: 6. CDR3 sequence (DNA): TGTGCCAGCTCGCTAGCGGGAGTGGGGGATACGCAGTATTTT. Its protein product is CASSLAGVGDTQYF. The complete variable domain, with remaining parts taken from reference TRBV18 and TRBJ2-3, reads NAGVMQNPRHLVRRRGQEARLRCSPMKGHSHVYWYRQLPEEGLKFMVYLQKENIIDESGMPKERFSAEFPKEGPSILRIQQVVRGDSAAYFCASSLAGVGDTQYFGPGTRLTVL.

The chain couples TRBV27 to TRBJ2-5; 11 positions agree with TRBD2. Germline assignment: CDR1 MNHEY and CDR2 SMNVEV (reference sequence). This CDR3 contains 17 residues. V was pared by 6 bases and J by 2 bases, with 11 bases of the junction left unmatched. Written as DNA, the CDR3 is TGTGCCAGCAGACTATCCCAGGGACTAGCGGAACAAGAGACCCAGTACTTC. It codes for CASRLSQGLAEQETQYF.

V is TRBV19 and J is TRBJ1-5, with D perhaps matching TRBD1 (5 bases). CDR1 and CDR2 from the germline V gene are LNHDA and SQIVND (reference sequence). V was pared by 3 bases and J by 6 bases, with 12 bases between. The CDR3 covers 14 residues. CDR3 sequence (DNA): TGTGCCAGTAGTATCAGGGAATCGGGTCAGCCCCAGCATTTT. This sequence encodes CASSIRESGQPQHF.

The rearrangement joins TRBV28 to TRBJ1-4, with 7 bases fitting TRBD1. The V segment lost 6 bases and the J segment 7 bases; nucleotides outside the gene matches: 11. The germline V gene encodes CDR1 MDHEN and CDR2 SYDVKM. The CDR3 runs 15 residues. The CDR3 region has the DNA TGTGCCAGCAGCTGGTCCAGGGGGTACTCTGAAAAACTGTTTTTT. This sequence encodes CASSWSRGYSEKLFF.